This is a list of T cell receptor beta chains from one sample in a study of shared T cell receptors in the human thymus. Sequenced by immunoSEQ multiplex PCR; TCRdb stores in-frame clones only, minus some. The sample lists hundreds of thousands of clones, 88% occurring once. This sample also belongs to another study, concerning human thymus T cells.

The sample was thymocytes. The receptors were gathered from a boy less than two years old with a congenital heart defect. Each CDR3 is given with its conserved first and last residue. D genes are given only for firm matches. Rows give clone size only sometimes, using once, few, many, or a class for an expanded clone.

V gene: TRBV12-5
clone size: -
J gene: TRBJ1-4
D gene: TRBD1
CDR3 protein: CASGPQGATNEKLFF
CDR3 DNA: TGTGCTAGTGGGCCACAGGGGGCAACTAATGAAAAACTGTTTTTT

V gene: TRBV15
clone size: -
J gene: TRBJ2-1
D gene: -
CDR3 protein: CATSRDMADEQFF
CDR3 DNA: TGTGCCACCAGCAGAGATATGGCGGATGAGCAGTTCTTC

V gene: TRBV27
clone size: -
J gene: TRBJ1-5
D gene: -
CDR3 protein: CASSLSGGPHSNQPQHF
CDR3 DNA: TGTGCCAGCAGTTTATCGGGAGGTCCCCATAGCAATCAGCCCCAGCATTTT

V gene: TRBV10-3
clone size: few
J gene: TRBJ2-7
D gene: TRBD1
CDR3 protein: CARTPGDSVSYEQYF
CDR3 DNA: TGTGCCAGAACGCCCGGGGACAGCGTTTCCTACGAGCAGTACTTC

V gene: TRBV5-1
clone size: -
J gene: TRBJ1-1
D gene: TRBD1
CDR3 protein: CASSLPGTAEGNTEAFF
CDR3 DNA: TGCGCCAGCAGCTTGCCTGGGACAGCTGAGGGGAACACTGAAGCTTTCTTT

V gene: TRBV19
clone size: -
J gene: TRBJ2-1
D gene: TRBD2
CDR3 protein: CASRPPREGTDRCPNEQFF
CDR3 DNA: TGTGCCAGTAGGCCCCCTCGGGAGGGAACAGATCGTTGTCCGAATGAGCAGTTCTTC

V gene: TRBV5-1
clone size: -
J gene: TRBJ2-1
D gene: TRBD2
CDR3 protein: CASSLVGLADNEQFF
CDR3 DNA: TGCGCCAGCAGCTTGGTGGGACTAGCGGACAATGAGCAGTTCTTC

V gene: TRBV11-2
clone size: -
J gene: TRBJ2-7
D gene: TRBD2
CDR3 protein: CASSLWQRGYSYEQYF
CDR3 DNA: TGTGCCAGCAGCTTATGGCAGCGGGGCTACTCCTACGAGCAGTACTTC

V gene: TRBV6-4
clone size: few
J gene: TRBJ2-5
D gene: -
CDR3 protein: CASTDSQETQYF
CDR3 DNA: TGTGCCAGCACCGACAGTCAAGAGACCCAGTACTTC

V gene: TRBV28
clone size: -
J gene: TRBJ1-1
D gene: -
CDR3 protein: CASSPAHRENTEAFF
CDR3 DNA: TGTGCCAGCAGTCCAGCCCACAGGGAGAACACTGAAGCTTTCTTT

V gene: TRBV7-9
clone size: once
J gene: TRBJ2-5
D gene: -
CDR3 protein: CASSPLRGRETQYF
CDR3 DNA: TGTGCCAGCAGCCCCCTGCGGGGGCGAGAGACCCAGTACTTC

V gene: TRBV4-1
clone size: -
J gene: TRBJ2-7
D gene: -
CDR3 protein: CASSQDEGVGPSYEQYF
CDR3 DNA: TGCGCCAGCAGCCAAGATGAGGGAGTAGGGCCTTCCTACGAGCAGTACTTC

V gene: TRBV2
clone size: once
J gene: TRBJ1-5
D gene: -
CDR3 protein: CASGQGISQPQHF
CDR3 DNA: TGTGCCAGCGGGCAGGGGATTAGTCAGCCCCAGCATTTT

V gene: TRBV27
clone size: -
J gene: TRBJ2-7
D gene: -
CDR3 protein: CASSCQEEGRYEQYF
CDR3 DNA: TGTGCCAGCAGTTGTCAGGAGGAGGGCCGGTACGAGCAGTACTTC

V gene: TRBV6-1
clone size: -
J gene: TRBJ1-1
D gene: -
CDR3 protein: CASSEQRRSTEAFF
CDR3 DNA: TGTGCCAGCAGTGAACAGCGACGGAGCACTGAAGCTTTCTTT

V gene: TRBV4-3
clone size: -
J gene: TRBJ2-1
D gene: TRBD2
CDR3 protein: CASSQESSGGSYNEQFF
CDR3 DNA: TGCGCCAGCAGCCAAGAGTCCTCGGGAGGGTCCTACAATGAGCAGTTCTTC

V gene: TRBV7-2
clone size: -
J gene: TRBJ1-1
D gene: -
CDR3 protein: CASSPLFGTEAFF
CDR3 DNA: TGTGCCAGCAGCCCCCTCTTCGGCACTGAAGCTTTCTTT

V gene: TRBV4-3
clone size: -
J gene: TRBJ2-7
D gene: TRBD1
CDR3 protein: CASSQEWDRDDEQYF
CDR3 DNA: TGCGCCAGCAGCCAAGAATGGGACAGGGACGACGAGCAGTACTTC

V gene: TRBV14
clone size: -
J gene: TRBJ1-1
D gene: -
CDR3 protein: CASSRGWAPNTEAFF
CDR3 DNA: TGTGCCAGCAGCCGAGGGTGGGCCCCGAACACTGAAGCTTTCTTT

V gene: TRBV9
clone size: -
J gene: TRBJ2-1
D gene: TRBD2
CDR3 protein: CASSVTLAGSRDEQFF
CDR3 DNA: TGTGCCAGCAGCGTAACACTAGCGGGGTCTCGGGATGAGCAGTTCTTC

V gene: TRBV15
clone size: -
J gene: TRBJ2-7
D gene: TRBD2
CDR3 protein: CATSREAGTSGRSYEQYF
CDR3 DNA: TGTGCCACCAGCAGAGAGGCCGGGACTAGCGGGCGCTCCTACGAGCAGTACTTC

V gene: TRBV7-9
clone size: -
J gene: TRBJ1-1
D gene: -
CDR3 protein: CASSFAGEAFF
CDR3 DNA: TGTGCCAGCAGCTTTGCGGGTGAAGCTTTCTTT

V gene: TRBV15
clone size: -
J gene: TRBJ2-1
D gene: TRBD2
CDR3 protein: CATELARTDPLLGRALGEQFF
CDR3 DNA: TGTGCCACCGAACTCGCAAGGACGGACCCCCTTCTCGGGAGGGCCTTGGGTGAGCAGTTCTTC

V gene: TRBV6-6
clone size: -
J gene: TRBJ1-1
D gene: -
CDR3 protein: CASSYSITAMNTEAFF
CDR3 DNA: TGTGCCAGCAGTTACAGCATCACAGCAATGAACACTGAAGCTTTCTTT

V gene: TRBV18
clone size: -
J gene: TRBJ2-7
D gene: -
CDR3 protein: CASSTGSTSYEQYF
CDR3 DNA: TGTGCCAGCAGCACGGGTAGCACCTCCTACGAGCAGTACTTC

V gene: TRBV5-6
clone size: -
J gene: TRBJ1-2
D gene: -
CDR3 protein: CASSRPPRGGSGYTF
CDR3 DNA: TGTGCCAGCAGCCGACCCCCCCGAGGGGGAAGTGGCTACACCTTC

V gene: TRBV6-1
clone size: -
J gene: TRBJ2-7
D gene: -
CDR3 protein: CASSEVGQGSWQYF
CDR3 DNA: TGTGCCAGCAGTGAAGTAGGGCAGGGAAGTTGGCAGTACTTC